Listed below are T cell receptor beta chains from one sample, sequenced in a study of beta chain features in type 1 diabetes. Libraries were prepared by immunoSEQ multiplex PCR; TCRdb keeps only in-frame clonotypes and omits some of them. The table records over 100,000 clones, about 40% of them present only once. Source material: stem cell memory CD4+ T cells from blood. The receptors derive from a woman under 30 in good health. Both conserved end residues are part of each CDR3. The order of the fields is J gene, D gene, clone size, V gene, CDR3 protein, CDR3 DNA. The D gene is left open where the match is weak. Clone size is shown for a subset of rows, as once, few, many or a class of expanded clone.

j_gene: TRBJ2-3; d_gene: .; abundance: few; v_gene: TRBV28; CDR3aa: CASSPPWGSGRGTTDTQYF; CDR3nt: TGTGCCAGCAGTCCGCCTTGGGGGTCGGGGCGGGGAACCACAGATACGCAGTATTTT
j_gene: TRBJ2-2; d_gene: .; abundance: many; v_gene: TRBV7-9; CDR3aa: CASSQLTGELFF; CDR3nt: TGTGCCAGCAGCCAACTGACCGGGGAGCTGTTTTTT
j_gene: TRBJ2-7; d_gene: .; abundance: few; v_gene: TRBV11-2; CDR3aa: CASSLDRKSWGTYEQYF; CDR3nt: TGTGCCAGCAGCTTAGATCGGAAGTCGTGGGGCACCTACGAGCAGTACTTC
j_gene: TRBJ2-4; d_gene: TRBD2; abundance: .; v_gene: TRBV23-1; CDR3aa: CASSQWGVREWGLAKNIQYF; CDR3nt: TGCGCCAGCAGTCAATGGGGAGTGCGGGAGTGGGGATTAGCCAAAAACATTCAGTACTTC
j_gene: TRBJ2-5; d_gene: TRBD1; abundance: few; v_gene: TRBV7-3; CDR3aa: CASSLQGGIETQYF; CDR3nt: TGTGCCAGCAGCTTACAAGGGGGCATTGAGACCCAGTACTTC
j_gene: TRBJ2-2; d_gene: TRBD2; abundance: .; v_gene: TRBV29-1; CDR3aa: CSAGGTSGRAGELFF; CDR3nt: TGCAGCGCTGGTGGGACTAGCGGGCGGGCCGGGGAGCTGTTTTTT
j_gene: TRBJ2-5; d_gene: TRBD1; abundance: few; v_gene: TRBV28; CDR3aa: CASRPNPTGFGETQYF; CDR3nt: TGTGCCAGCAGACCCAACCCGACAGGGTTCGGAGAGACCCAGTACTTC
j_gene: TRBJ2-1; d_gene: TRBD2; abundance: .; v_gene: TRBV15; CDR3aa: CATSRDGLDRDEQFF; CDR3nt: TGTGCCACCAGCAGAGATGGACTAGATCGGGATGAGCAGTTCTTC
j_gene: TRBJ2-3; d_gene: TRBD2; abundance: few; v_gene: TRBV18; CDR3aa: CASSQRSLAGATDTQYF; CDR3nt: TGTGCCAGCTCACAGAGGAGCCTAGCGGGAGCAACAGATACGCAGTATTTT
j_gene: TRBJ2-1; d_gene: .; abundance: .; v_gene: TRBV30; CDR3aa: CAWSGLSGNNEQFF; CDR3nt: TGTGCCTGGAGTGGGCTATCAGGAAACAATGAGCAGTTCTTC
j_gene: TRBJ1-2; d_gene: TRBD1; abundance: few; v_gene: TRBV4-2; CDR3aa: CASSQARQGESNGYTF; CDR3nt: TGTGCCAGCAGCCAGGCCAGACAGGGGGAAAGCAACGGCTACACCTTC
j_gene: TRBJ2-7; d_gene: .; abundance: .; v_gene: TRBV29-1; CDR3aa: CSVARGGRQYF; CDR3nt: TGCAGCGTTGCCCGCGGAGGGCGGCAGTACTTC
j_gene: TRBJ2-2; d_gene: .; abundance: few; v_gene: TRBV7-9; CDR3aa: CASSFGGNTGELFF; CDR3nt: TGTGCCAGCAGCTTCGGGGGAAACACCGGGGAGCTGTTTTTT
j_gene: TRBJ2-1; d_gene: TRBD1; abundance: .; v_gene: TRBV7-2; CDR3aa: CASSDRTGPQFF; CDR3nt: TGTGCCAGCAGCGACCGGACAGGGCCTCAGTTCTTC
j_gene: TRBJ2-7; d_gene: TRBD2; abundance: .; v_gene: TRBV27; CDR3aa: CASRGTSGRRKGEQYF; CDR3nt: TGTGCCAGCAGAGGGACTAGCGGGAGAAGAAAGGGCGAGCAGTACTTC
j_gene: TRBJ2-2; d_gene: TRBD2; abundance: .; v_gene: TRBV7-2; CDR3aa: CASSLTLSSGSLGELFF; CDR3nt: TGTGCCAGCAGCCTTACTCTCTCTAGCGGGAGTCTAGGGGAGCTGTTTTTT
j_gene: TRBJ2-1; d_gene: TRBD1; abundance: few; v_gene: TRBV4-3; CDR3aa: CASSQVGQDYHNEQFF; CDR3nt: TGCGCCAGCAGCCAAGTTGGACAGGATTATCACAATGAGCAGTTCTTC
j_gene: TRBJ2-2; d_gene: .; abundance: .; v_gene: TRBV11-1; CDR3aa: CASTSVGGTNTGELFF; CDR3nt: TGTGCCAGCACCTCTGTCGGGGGAACGAACACCGGGGAGCTGTTTTTT
j_gene: TRBJ2-3; d_gene: .; abundance: few; v_gene: TRBV11-2; CDR3aa: CASSRGPSTDTQYF; CDR3nt: TGTGCCAGCAGCCGAGGTCCAAGCACAGATACGCAGTATTTT
j_gene: TRBJ2-2; d_gene: TRBD1; abundance: .; v_gene: TRBV4-2; CDR3aa: CASSQLGTGGGELFF; CDR3nt: TGTGCCAGCAGCCAACTTGGAACAGGGGGTGGGGAGCTGTTTTTT
j_gene: TRBJ1-1; d_gene: TRBD1; abundance: .; v_gene: TRBV7-8; CDR3aa: CASSLLTGKLRGGEAFF; CDR3nt: TGTGCCAGCAGCTTATTGACAGGGAAACTCCGAGGGGGTGAAGCTTTCTTT
j_gene: TRBJ2-7; d_gene: TRBD1; abundance: .; v_gene: TRBV10-3; CDR3aa: CAISESTQGGSGEQYF; CDR3nt: TGTGCCATCAGTGAGTCGACACAGGGGGGTAGCGGCGAGCAGTACTTC
j_gene: TRBJ2-5; d_gene: .; abundance: few; v_gene: TRBV7-9; CDR3aa: CASSLIAEQETQYF; CDR3nt: TGTGCCAGCAGCTTAATAGCGGAACAAGAGACCCAGTACTTC
j_gene: TRBJ1-1; d_gene: TRBD1; abundance: few; v_gene: TRBV28; CDR3aa: CASKTQGLITEAFF; CDR3nt: TGTGCCAGCAAAACACAGGGGTTGATCACTGAAGCTTTCTTT
j_gene: TRBJ2-3; d_gene: .; abundance: .; v_gene: TRBV4-3; CDR3aa: CASSPVRGASTDTQYF; CDR3nt: TGCGCCAGCAGTCCCGTCCGGGGTGCTAGCACAGATACGCAGTATTTT
j_gene: TRBJ2-7; d_gene: .; abundance: .; v_gene: TRBV29-1; CDR3aa: CSGGVHEQYF; CDR3nt: TGCAGCGGGGGGGTCCACGAGCAGTACTTC
j_gene: TRBJ2-7; d_gene: .; abundance: .; v_gene: TRBV18; CDR3aa: CASSPWQAGHYEQYF; CDR3nt: TGTGCCAGCTCGCCCTGGCAGGCGGGGCACTACGAGCAGTACTTC
j_gene: TRBJ2-4; d_gene: .; abundance: .; v_gene: TRBV21-1; CDR3aa: CASSKARAIKNIQYF; CDR3nt: TGTGCCAGCAGCAAAGCGCGAGCGATTAAAAACATTCAGTACTTC
j_gene: TRBJ1-1; d_gene: TRBD1; abundance: .; v_gene: TRBV28; CDR3aa: CASSLRDRDTEAFF; CDR3nt: TGTGCCAGCAGTCTCCGCGACAGGGACACTGAAGCTTTCTTT
j_gene: TRBJ1-4; d_gene: TRBD1; abundance: few; v_gene: TRBV28; CDR3aa: CASSSPRDRGLEKLFF; CDR3nt: TGTGCCAGCAGTTCCCCTAGGGACAGGGGGCTTGAAAAACTGTTTTTT
j_gene: TRBJ1-1; d_gene: .; abundance: .; v_gene: TRBV7-2; CDR3aa: CASSLSGQNTEAFF; CDR3nt: TGTGCCAGCAGCTTATCAGGACAGAACACTGAAGCTTTCTTT
j_gene: TRBJ2-3; d_gene: .; abundance: .; v_gene: TRBV7-2; CDR3aa: CASSFREAGVTDTQYF; CDR3nt: TGTGCCAGCAGCTTCCGGGAAGCGGGCGTAACAGATACGCAGTATTTT
j_gene: TRBJ2-7; d_gene: .; abundance: once; v_gene: TRBV28; CDR3aa: CASSSGVPRQYF; CDR3nt: TGTGCCAGCAGCTCAGGGGTCCCGAGGCAGTACTTC
j_gene: TRBJ2-1; d_gene: TRBD2; abundance: .; v_gene: TRBV7-2; CDR3aa: CASSLGLAGSYNEQFF; CDR3nt: TGTGCCAGCAGCCTGGGACTAGCGGGCTCCTACAATGAGCAGTTCTTC
j_gene: TRBJ1-2; d_gene: .; abundance: few; v_gene: TRBV27; CDR3aa: CASSLYGTKDGYTF; CDR3nt: TGTGCCAGCAGTTTATACGGGACAAAAGATGGCTACACCTTC
j_gene: TRBJ1-5; d_gene: .; abundance: .; v_gene: TRBV5-6; CDR3aa: CASSQANQPQHF; CDR3nt: TGTGCCAGCAGCCAGGCAAATCAGCCCCAGCATTTT
j_gene: TRBJ2-2; d_gene: .; abundance: few; v_gene: TRBV18; CDR3aa: CASSVTDTGELFF; CDR3nt: TGTGCCAGCTCAGTGACAGACACCGGGGAGCTGTTTTTT